This T cell receptor (beta chain) was recorded in a study of cytomegalovirus exposure and HLA in healthy donors. 60 Vbeta and 13 Jbeta primers were used in PCR. TCRdb's table, derived via immunoSEQ multiplex PCR, lists solely in-frame clones and lacks some. The data hold approximately 140,000 clones, with 70% to 80% observed a single time. The clonotype comes from a human donor in good health. Sequencing used PBMCs.

The chain's CDR3 is CASSAETTGNTIYF. The CDR3 DNA sequence: TGTGCCAGCAGTGCTGAAACAACTGGAAACACCATATATTTT. V gene TRBV2 combines with J gene TRBJ1-3; D is ambiguous. The V end was cut by 4 bases, the J end by 2 bases, with 9 bases between. Germline loops: CDR1 SNHLY, CDR2 FYNNEI. The CDR3 totals 14 residues.